This entry is about one T cell receptor (beta chain). Its antigen specificity is not known. No much larger clonotype is one base removed from it; base qualities were not supplied. This sample stems from a study of blood T cell repertoires in COVID-19 (dated by TCRdb to between 2020 and 2021). In the study overall: The collaborator samples originated in the United States, Italy and Spain and spanned the acute and convalescent phases of COVID-19. The prospective study material was composed of cDNA or gDNA derived from T cells, B-cell-depleted T cells, or PBMCs. HLA class I and class II types, where available, came from metadata supplied by the sample provider rather than from assay-based typing. Samples were obtained from the ongoing ImmuneRACE study (first 160 participants) and from about 1,300 subjects provided by 6 global collaborators. Deeply sampled blood TCRbeta repertoires from subjects exposed to, actively infected with, or recovered from COVID-19 were included in the dataset. The sample metadata nearly always contained a de-identified subject ID, COVID-19 status, age in years and sex. The repertoires were made available in a free public database intended to serve as a resource for research on the immune response to SARS-CoV-2.

TCRbeta CDR3 regions were amplified from genomic DNA using the immunoSEQ Assay, a bias-controlled multiplex PCR. Concerning the study's data processing: Nucleated cell counts per sample were estimated from amplification of reference gene primers within the assay. Sequence reads were collapsed and filtered to measure the absolute abundance of every unique TCRbeta CDR3 rearrangement. Productive Simpson clonality was computed per sample as the square root of Simpson's diversity index over productive rearrangements. TCRdb retrieved this table from immuneACCESS and kept in-frame rearrangements only. Not all clones are present; in checked studies, unresolved V genes account for under half, and no reason is known for the remainder. V and J calls plus clone size are reproduced from that table; the DNA served to infer D and trimming. The sample table contains 350,000 to 450,000 clones; only one count was recorded for 85% of them. About 3.6% of the sample comes from the top ten.

What the research found in general, with its limitations: The amount of clinical and demographic metadata varied by source and participant and was provided uncurated.

The collaborating institutions used their own protocols to collect whole blood in K2EDTA tubes. For TCRbeta analysis, collaborators shipped samples as frozen whole blood, isolated PBMCs, or DNA extracted from either of those sample types. The TCR sequence derives from a woman between 18 and 30 years old with acute or convalescent COVID-19. Sequencing was done on a sample of peripheral blood.

The nucleotide sequence is given as TGTGCCAGCAGCGTGGAGGGGTCCCCCCACAATGAGCAGTTCTTC. Its translation reads: CASSVEGSPHNEQFF. The chain couples TRBV9 to TRBJ2-1; TRBD2 is a possible D gene, resting on 6 matching bases. Reading from cysteine to phenylalanine, the CDR3 counts 15 amino acids. Only the CDR3 portion is preserved as DNA: 45 bases, with reading frame beginning at the first base. Via the germline V gene, CDR1 is SGDLS and CDR2 YYNGEE. Relative to germline, V is 2 bases shorter and J is 5 bases shorter, with 14 bases between their ends.